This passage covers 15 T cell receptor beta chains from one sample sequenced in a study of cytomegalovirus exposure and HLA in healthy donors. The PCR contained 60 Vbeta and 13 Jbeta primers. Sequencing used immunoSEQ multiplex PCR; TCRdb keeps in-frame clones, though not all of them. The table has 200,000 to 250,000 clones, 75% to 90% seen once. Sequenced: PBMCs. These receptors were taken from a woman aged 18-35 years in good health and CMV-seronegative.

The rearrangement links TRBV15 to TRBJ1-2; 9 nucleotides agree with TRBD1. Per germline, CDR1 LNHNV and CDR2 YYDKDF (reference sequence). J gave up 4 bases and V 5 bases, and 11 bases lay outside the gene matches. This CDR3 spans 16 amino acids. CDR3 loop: CATSAGTGPRIYGYTF. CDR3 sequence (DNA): TGTGCCACCAGCGCTGGGACAGGGCCCAGGATCTATGGCTACACCTTC.

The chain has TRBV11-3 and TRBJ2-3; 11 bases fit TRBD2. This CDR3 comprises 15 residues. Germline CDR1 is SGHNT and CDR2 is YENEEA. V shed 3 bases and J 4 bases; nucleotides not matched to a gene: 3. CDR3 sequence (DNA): TGTGCCAGCAGCTTTAGGACTAGCGGGCCAGATACGCAGTATTTT. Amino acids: CASSFRTSGPDTQYF.

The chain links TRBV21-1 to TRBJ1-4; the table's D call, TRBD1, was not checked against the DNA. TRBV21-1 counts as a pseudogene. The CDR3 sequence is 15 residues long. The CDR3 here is CASSEQQGIGEKLFF. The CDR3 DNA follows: TGTGCCAGCAGCGAACAACAGGGGATAGGCGAAAAACTGTTTTTT.

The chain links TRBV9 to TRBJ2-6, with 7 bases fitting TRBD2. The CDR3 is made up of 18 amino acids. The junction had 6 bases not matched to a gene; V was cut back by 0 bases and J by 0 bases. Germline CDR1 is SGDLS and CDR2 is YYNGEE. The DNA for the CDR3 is TGTGCCAGCAGCGTAGCCCCGGGGGGTCTCTCTGGGGCCAACGTCCTGACTTTC. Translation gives CASSVAPGGLSGANVLTF.

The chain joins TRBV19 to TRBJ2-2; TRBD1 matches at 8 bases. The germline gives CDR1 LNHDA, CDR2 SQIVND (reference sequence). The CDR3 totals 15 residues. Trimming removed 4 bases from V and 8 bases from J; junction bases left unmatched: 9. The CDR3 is CASSRGTGGSGELFF. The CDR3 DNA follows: TGTGCCAGTAGTAGGGGGACAGGTGGTTCAGGGGAGCTGTTTTTT.

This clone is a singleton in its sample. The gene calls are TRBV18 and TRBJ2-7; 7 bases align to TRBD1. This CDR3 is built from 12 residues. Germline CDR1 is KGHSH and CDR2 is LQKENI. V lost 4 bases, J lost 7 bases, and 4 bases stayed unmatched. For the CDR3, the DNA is TGTGCCAGCTCACGCACAGGGGTTGAGCAGTACTTC. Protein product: CASSRTGVEQYF. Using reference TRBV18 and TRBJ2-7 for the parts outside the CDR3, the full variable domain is NAGVMQNPRHLVRRRGQEARLRCSPMKGHSHVYWYRQLPEEGLKFMVYLQKENIIDESGMPKERFSAEFPKEGPSILRIQQVVRGDSAAYFCASSRTGVEQYFGPGTRLTVT.

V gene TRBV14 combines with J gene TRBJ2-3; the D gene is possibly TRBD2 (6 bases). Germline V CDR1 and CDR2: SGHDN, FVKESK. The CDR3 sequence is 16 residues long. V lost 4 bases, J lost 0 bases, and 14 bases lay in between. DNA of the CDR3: TGTGCCAGCAGCCGGAGATGGGGGGTGAGCACAGATACGCAGTATTTT. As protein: CASSRRWGVSTDTQYF.

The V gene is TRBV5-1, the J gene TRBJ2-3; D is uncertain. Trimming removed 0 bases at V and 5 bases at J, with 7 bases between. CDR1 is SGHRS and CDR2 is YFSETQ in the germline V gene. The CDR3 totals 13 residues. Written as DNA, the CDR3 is TGCGCCAGCAGCTTGGAGTCCGGAGATACGCAGTATTTT. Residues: CASSLESGDTQYF.

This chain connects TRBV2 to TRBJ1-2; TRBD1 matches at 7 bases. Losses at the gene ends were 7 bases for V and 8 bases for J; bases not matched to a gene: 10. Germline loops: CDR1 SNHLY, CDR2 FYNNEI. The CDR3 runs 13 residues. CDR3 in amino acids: CASIKTGFGGYTF. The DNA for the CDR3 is TGTGCCAGCATTAAGACAGGGTTCGGGGGCTACACCTTC.

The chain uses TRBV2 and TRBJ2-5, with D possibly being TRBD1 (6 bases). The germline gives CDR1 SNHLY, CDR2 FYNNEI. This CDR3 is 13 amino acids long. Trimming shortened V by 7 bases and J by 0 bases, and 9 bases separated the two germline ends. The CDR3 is CASNQGYQETQYF. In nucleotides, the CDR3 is TGTGCCAGCAACCAGGGGTACCAAGAGACCCAGTACTTC.

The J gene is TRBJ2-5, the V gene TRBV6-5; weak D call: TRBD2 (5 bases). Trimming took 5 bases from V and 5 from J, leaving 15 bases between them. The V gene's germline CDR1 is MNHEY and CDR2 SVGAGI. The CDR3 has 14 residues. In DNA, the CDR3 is TGTGCCAGCAGTAGAAGCGGACCGGTGGAGACCCAGTACTTC. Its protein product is CASSRSGPVETQYF.

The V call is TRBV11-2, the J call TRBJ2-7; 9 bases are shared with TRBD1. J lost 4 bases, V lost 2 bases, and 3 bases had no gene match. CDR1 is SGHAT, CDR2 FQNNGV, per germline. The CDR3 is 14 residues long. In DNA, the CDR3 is TGTGCCAGCAGCTTAACAGGGGGCGCGTACGAGCAGTACTTC. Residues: CASSLTGGAYEQYF.

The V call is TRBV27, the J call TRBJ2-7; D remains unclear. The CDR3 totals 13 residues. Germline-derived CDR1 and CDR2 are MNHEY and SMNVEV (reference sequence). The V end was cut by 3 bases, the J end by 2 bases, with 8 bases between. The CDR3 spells CASSFRSAYEQYF. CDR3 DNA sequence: TGTGCCAGCAGTTTCCGATCGGCCTACGAGCAGTACTTC.

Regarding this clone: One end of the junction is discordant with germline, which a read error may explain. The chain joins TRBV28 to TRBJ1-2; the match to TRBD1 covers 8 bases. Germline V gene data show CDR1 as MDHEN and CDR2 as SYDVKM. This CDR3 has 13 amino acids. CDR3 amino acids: CASRGQGRDGYIF. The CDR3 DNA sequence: TGTGCCAGCAGAGGACAGGGCCGGGATGGCTACATCTTC.

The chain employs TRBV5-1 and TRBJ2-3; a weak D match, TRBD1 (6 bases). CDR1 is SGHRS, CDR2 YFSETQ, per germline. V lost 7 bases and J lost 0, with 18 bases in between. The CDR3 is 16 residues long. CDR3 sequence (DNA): TGCGCCAGCGGCCATTCCGGGACACCGAGCACAGATACGCAGTATTTT. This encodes CASGHSGTPSTDTQYF.